The sequence of this T cell receptor beta chain was determined in a study of follicular helper T cells after annual influenza vaccination. Study-level results: Each annual vaccination recalled recurring oligoclonal ICOS+CD38+ cTfh clonotypes. Rare clonotypes were missed; only roughly 8.5-23% of cells gave TCRB.

Sequencing of TCRB used Survey level resolution. Using immunoSEQ multiplex PCR, the repertoire was profiled, and TCRdb retains in-frame clones only, with some absent. The sample records 400 to 500 clones, roughly 80% being singletons. The ends were cut back, 0 bases at V and 6 bases at J, with 14 bases in the middle. Germline V gives CDR1 GTSNPN, CDR2 SVGIG (reference sequence). The CDR3 is 14 residues long. About this clone: Its antigen is currently unknown.

Time point of the sample: 2015-2016 season, 7 days after influenza vaccination. Each time point used about 35 to 110 mL of blood. Sequenced here: CXCR5+ CD38+ circulating T follicular helper cells from blood, sampled 7 days after influenza vaccination. The subset was: circulating Tfh, non-naive CD4+CXCR5+PD-1+ (ICOS+CD38+ or ICOS-CD38-). V is TRBV30 and J is TRBJ2-5; maybe TRBD2 (6 bases). This clonotype was sampled from an adult who received the influenza vaccine. The CDR3, as DNA: TGTGCCTGGAGTGTTGGAGGGCAGGGAAAGACCCAGTACTTC. It encodes CAWSVGGQGKTQYF.